This T cell receptor (beta chain) was documented in a study of OX40 agonist ivuxolimab in advanced cancers. Across the study: Dose-escalation cases comprised hepatocellular carcinoma, melanoma, renal cell or head and neck cancer. Subjects had a mean age of about 65 years, with a range of roughly 23 to 79; just over 80% were male. Partial responses were observed in three patients, of whom one had hepatocellular carcinoma and two had cutaneous melanoma.

It was autoimmune disease history or systemic immunosuppression that excluded patients. Here immunoSEQ multiplex PCR was the method, and the copy in TCRdb shows in-frame clones only, minus some. Of around 60,000 clones in the sample, 77% were seen once. Germline CDR1 reads SGHRS; CDR2 reads YFSETQ. The CDR3 totals 14 residues. V was clipped by 3 bases and J by 10 bases; unmatched bases: 5. J is TRBJ2-1 and V is TRBV5-1, with 12 nucleotides matching TRBD2. The sequenced sample was CD4+ or CD8+ T cells sorted from blood, obtained in a trial of the OX40 agonist ivuxolimab. This clonotype originated in an adult with an advanced solid tumor such as melanoma, head and neck, liver or kidney cancer. CDR3 region: CASSSTSGSREQFF. The CDR3 DNA reads TGCGCCAGCAGCTCGACTAGCGGGAGTAGGGAGCAGTTCTTC.